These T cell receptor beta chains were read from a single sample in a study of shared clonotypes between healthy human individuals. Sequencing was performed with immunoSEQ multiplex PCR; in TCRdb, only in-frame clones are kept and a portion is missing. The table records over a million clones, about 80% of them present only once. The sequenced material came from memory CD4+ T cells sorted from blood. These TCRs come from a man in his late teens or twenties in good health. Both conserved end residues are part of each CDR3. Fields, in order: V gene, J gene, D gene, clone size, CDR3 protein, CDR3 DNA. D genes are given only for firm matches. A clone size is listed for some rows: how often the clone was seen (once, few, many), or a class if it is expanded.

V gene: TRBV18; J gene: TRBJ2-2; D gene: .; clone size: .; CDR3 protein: CASSPQGGNTGELFF; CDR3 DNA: TGTGCCAGCTCACCACAGGGAGGGAACACCGGGGAGCTGTTTTTT
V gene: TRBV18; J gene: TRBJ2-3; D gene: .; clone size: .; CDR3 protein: CASSTMGLGQDTQYF; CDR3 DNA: TGTGCCAGCTCAACCATGGGACTTGGGCAAGATACGCAGTATTTT
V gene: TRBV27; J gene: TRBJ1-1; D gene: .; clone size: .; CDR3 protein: CASNRGDQTTEAFF; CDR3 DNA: TGTGCCAGCAATCGGGGGGACCAGACCACTGAAGCTTTCTTT
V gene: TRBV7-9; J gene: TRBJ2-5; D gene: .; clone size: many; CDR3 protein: CASSYSGGETQYF; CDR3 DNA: TGTGCCAGCAGCTATAGCGGCGGGGAGACCCAGTACTTC
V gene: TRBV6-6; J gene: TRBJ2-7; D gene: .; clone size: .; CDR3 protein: CALGTANLYEQYF; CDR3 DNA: TGTGCCCTCGGGACGGCGAATCTCTACGAGCAGTACTTC
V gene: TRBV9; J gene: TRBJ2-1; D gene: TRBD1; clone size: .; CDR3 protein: CASSYRTGSSYNEQFF; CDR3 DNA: TGTGCCAGCAGCTACCGGACAGGTAGCTCCTACAATGAGCAGTTCTTC
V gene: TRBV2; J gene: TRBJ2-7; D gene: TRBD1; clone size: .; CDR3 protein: CASGGTGGLQYF; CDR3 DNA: TGTGCCAGCGGGGGGACAGGGGGCTTGCAGTACTTC
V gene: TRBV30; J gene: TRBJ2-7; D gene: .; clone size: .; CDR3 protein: CACLGSSYEQYF; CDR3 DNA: TGTGCCTGTTTGGGAAGCTCCTACGAGCAGTACTTC
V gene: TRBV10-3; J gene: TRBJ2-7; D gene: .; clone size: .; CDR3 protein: CASSKKSYEQYF; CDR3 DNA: TGTGCCAGCTCTAAGAAGTCCTACGAGCAGTACTTC
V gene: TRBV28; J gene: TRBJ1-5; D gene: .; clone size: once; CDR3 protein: CASSSTWGTSNQPQHF; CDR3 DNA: TGTGCCAGCAGTTCCACCTGGGGTACGAGCAATCAGCCCCAGCATTTT
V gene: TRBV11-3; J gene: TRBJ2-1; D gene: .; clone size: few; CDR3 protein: CASSLTGPEQFF; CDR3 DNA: TGTGCCAGCAGCTTAACAGGACCGGAGCAGTTCTTC
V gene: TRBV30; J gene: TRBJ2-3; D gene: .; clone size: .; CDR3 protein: CAWSLGLDTQYF; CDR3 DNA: TGTGCCTGGAGTCTAGGGTTAGATACGCAGTATTTT
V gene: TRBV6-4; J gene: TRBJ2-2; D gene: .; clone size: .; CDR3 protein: CASSDSSMGAGELFF; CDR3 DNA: TGTGCCAGCAGTGACTCAAGTATGGGGGCCGGGGAGCTGTTTTTT
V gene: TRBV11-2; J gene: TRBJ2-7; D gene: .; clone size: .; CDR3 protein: CASSQSPYEQYF; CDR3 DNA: TGTGCCAGCAGCCAGTCCCCCTACGAGCAGTACTTC
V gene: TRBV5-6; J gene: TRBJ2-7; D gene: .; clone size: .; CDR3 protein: CASSLLREFYEQYF; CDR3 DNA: TGTGCCAGCAGCTTGCTACGGGAGTTCTACGAGCAGTACTTC
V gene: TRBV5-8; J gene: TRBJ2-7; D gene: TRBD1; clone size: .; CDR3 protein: CASSLGRTGNLYEQYF; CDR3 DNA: TGTGCCAGCAGCTTGGGGCGGACAGGGAATCTCTACGAGCAGTACTTC
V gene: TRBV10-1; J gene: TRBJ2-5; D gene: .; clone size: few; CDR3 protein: CASSESGGSETQYF; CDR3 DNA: TGCGCCAGCAGTGAATCCGGGGGATCAGAGACCCAGTACTTC
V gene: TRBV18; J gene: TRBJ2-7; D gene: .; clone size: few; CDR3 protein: CASSPPSYEQYF; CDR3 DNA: TGTGCCAGCTCACCACCGAGCTACGAGCAGTACTTC
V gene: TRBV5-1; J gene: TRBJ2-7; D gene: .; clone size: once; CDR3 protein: CASSLQLGADEQYF; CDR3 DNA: TGCGCCAGCAGCTTGCAATTGGGGGCCGACGAGCAGTACTTC
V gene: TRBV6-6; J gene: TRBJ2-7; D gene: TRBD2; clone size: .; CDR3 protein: CASSYSGGGYYEQYF; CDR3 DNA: TGTGCCAGCAGTTACTCGGGCGGGGGGTACTACGAGCAGTACTTC
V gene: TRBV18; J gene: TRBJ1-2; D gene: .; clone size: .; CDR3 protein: CASSPGGIYGYTF; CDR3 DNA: TGTGCCAGCTCACCAGGGGGGATCTATGGCTACACCTTC
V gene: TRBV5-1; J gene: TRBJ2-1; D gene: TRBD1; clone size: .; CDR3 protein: CASSEDPGQGFNEQFF; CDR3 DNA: TGCGCCAGCAGCGAAGACCCGGGACAGGGCTTTAATGAGCAGTTCTTC
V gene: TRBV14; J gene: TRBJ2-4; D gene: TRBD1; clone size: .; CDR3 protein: CASSPDRLLQYF; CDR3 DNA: TGTGCCAGCAGCCCGGACAGGCTACTTCAGTACTTC
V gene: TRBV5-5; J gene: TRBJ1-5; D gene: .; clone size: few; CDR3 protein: CASSFQTNQPQHF; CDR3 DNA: TGTGCCAGCAGCTTTCAGACCAATCAGCCCCAGCATTTT
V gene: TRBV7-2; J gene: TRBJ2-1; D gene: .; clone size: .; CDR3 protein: CASSLGATSYNEQFF; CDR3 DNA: TGTGCCAGCAGCTTGGGAGCGACCTCCTACAATGAGCAGTTCTTC
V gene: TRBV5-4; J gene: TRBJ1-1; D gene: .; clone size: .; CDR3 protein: CASSLNGAGTEAFF; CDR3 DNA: TGTGCCAGCAGCCTAAACGGGGCCGGGACTGAAGCTTTCTTT
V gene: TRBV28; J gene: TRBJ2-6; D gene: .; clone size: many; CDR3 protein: CASSLTRSGANVLTF; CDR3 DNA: TGTGCCAGCAGTTTAACAAGGTCTGGGGCCAACGTCCTGACTTTC
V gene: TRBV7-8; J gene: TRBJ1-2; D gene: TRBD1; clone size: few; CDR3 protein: CASSRTGPYGYTF; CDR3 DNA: TGTGCCAGCAGCCGGACAGGGCCCTATGGCTACACCTTC
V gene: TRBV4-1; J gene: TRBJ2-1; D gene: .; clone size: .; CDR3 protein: CASSQDLGRYLGFF; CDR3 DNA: TGCGCCAGCAGCCAAGATCTCGGTCGGTACCTTGGATTCTTC
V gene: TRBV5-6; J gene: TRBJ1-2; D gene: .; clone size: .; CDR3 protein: CASSLRHRDQSYGYTF; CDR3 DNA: TGTGCCAGCAGCTTGCGTCACCGAGACCAGAGTTATGGCTACACCTTC
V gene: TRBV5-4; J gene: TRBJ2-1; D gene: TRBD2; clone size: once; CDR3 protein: CASSLLAGGPGEQFF; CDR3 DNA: TGTGCCAGCAGCTTACTAGCGGGAGGGCCGGGTGAGCAGTTCTTC
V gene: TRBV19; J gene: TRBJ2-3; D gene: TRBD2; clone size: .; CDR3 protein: CASSPASGGADTQYF; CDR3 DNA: TGTGCCAGTAGTCCCGCTAGCGGGGGGGCAGATACGCAGTATTTT
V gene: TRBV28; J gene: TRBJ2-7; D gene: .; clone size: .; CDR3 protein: CASYGGPSSYEQYF; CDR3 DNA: TGTGCCAGTTACGGGGGCCCCTCATCCTACGAGCAGTACTTC
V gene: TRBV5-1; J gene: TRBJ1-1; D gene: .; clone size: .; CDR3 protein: CASSLDGLNTEAFF; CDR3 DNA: TGCGCCAGCAGCTTGGACGGTTTGAACACTGAAGCTTTCTTT
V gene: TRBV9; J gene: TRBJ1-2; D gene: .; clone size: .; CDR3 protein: CASSVAPDSYGYTF; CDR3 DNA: TGTGCCAGCAGCGTAGCCCCCGACAGCTATGGCTACACCTTC
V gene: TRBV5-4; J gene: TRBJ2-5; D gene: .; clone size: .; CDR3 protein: CASSSSSLETQYF; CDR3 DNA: TGTGCCAGCAGCTCCTCCAGCCTAGAGACCCAGTACTTC
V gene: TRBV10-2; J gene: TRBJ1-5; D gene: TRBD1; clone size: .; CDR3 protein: CASSAQGAQPQHF; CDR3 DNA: TGCGCCAGCAGTGCGCAGGGGGCTCAGCCCCAGCATTTT
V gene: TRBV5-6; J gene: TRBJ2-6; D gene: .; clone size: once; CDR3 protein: CASSLDYSGANVLTF; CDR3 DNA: TGTGCCAGCAGCCTGGATTACTCTGGGGCCAACGTCCTGACTTTC
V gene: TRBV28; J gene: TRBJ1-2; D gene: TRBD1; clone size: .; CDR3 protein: CASKKRTGSYGYTF; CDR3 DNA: TGTGCCAGCAAAAAAAGGACAGGGAGCTATGGCTACACCTTC
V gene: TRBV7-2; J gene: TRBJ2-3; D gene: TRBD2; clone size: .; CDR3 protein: CASSLGASGGTDTQYF; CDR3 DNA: TGTGCCAGCAGCTTAGGAGCTAGCGGGGGCACAGATACGCAGTATTTT
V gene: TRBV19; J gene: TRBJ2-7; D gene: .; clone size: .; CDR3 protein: CASSPGTLSSYEQYF; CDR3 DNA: TGTGCCAGTAGTCCGGGGACACTGAGCTCCTACGAGCAGTACTTC
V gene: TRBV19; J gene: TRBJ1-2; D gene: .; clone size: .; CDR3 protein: CASSQGSSIYGYTF; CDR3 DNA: TGTGCCAGTAGCCAGGGATCATCTATCTATGGCTACACCTTC
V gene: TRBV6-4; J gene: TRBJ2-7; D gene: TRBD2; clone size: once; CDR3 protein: CASSPGSGGMNEQYF; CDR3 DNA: TGTGCCAGCAGCCCCGGTAGCGGGGGGATGAACGAGCAGTACTTC
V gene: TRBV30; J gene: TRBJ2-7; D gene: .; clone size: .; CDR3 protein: CAWSVGQGIYEQYF; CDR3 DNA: TGTGCCTGGAGTGTCGGGCAGGGGATCTACGAGCAGTACTTC
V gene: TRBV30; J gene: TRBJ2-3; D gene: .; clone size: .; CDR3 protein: CAWSRGPTDTQYF; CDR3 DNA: TGTGCCTGGAGTCGGGGGCCCACAGATACGCAGTATTTT
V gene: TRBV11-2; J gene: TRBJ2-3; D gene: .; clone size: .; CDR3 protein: CASSLLVGFGTDTQYF; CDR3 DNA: TGTGCCAGCAGCTTATTGGTAGGCTTTGGCACAGATACGCAGTATTTT
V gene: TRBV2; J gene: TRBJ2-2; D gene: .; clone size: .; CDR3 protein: CASSEFLNTGELFF; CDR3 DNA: TGTGCCAGCAGTGAGTTCCTGAACACCGGGGAGCTGTTTTTT
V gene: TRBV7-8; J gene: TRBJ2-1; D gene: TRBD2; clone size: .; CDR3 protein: CASSFSGGTYNEQFF; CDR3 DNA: TGTGCCAGCAGCTTCTCCGGGGGGACCTACAATGAGCAGTTCTTC
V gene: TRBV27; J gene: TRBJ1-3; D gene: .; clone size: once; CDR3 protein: CASSPYGGSSGNTIYF; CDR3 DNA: TGTGCCAGCAGTCCCTATGGAGGGAGCTCTGGAAACACCATATATTTT
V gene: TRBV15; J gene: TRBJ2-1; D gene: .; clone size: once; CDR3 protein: CATSRTTLGYNEQFF; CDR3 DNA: TGTGCCACCAGCAGGACGACCCTGGGCTACAATGAGCAGTTCTTC
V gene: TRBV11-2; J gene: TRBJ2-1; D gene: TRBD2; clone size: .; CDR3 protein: CASSLDGLAYNEQFF; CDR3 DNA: TGTGCCAGCAGCTTAGATGGACTAGCCTACAATGAGCAGTTCTTC
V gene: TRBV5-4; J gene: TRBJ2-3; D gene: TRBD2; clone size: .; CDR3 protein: CASSQGLAGGVVDTQYF; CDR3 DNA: TGTGCCAGCAGTCAGGGACTAGCGGGAGGAGTAGTAGATACGCAGTATTTT
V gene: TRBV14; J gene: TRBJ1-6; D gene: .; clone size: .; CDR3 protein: CASSPLLQNSPLHF; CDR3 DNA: TGTGCCAGCAGCCCCCTACTACAGAATTCACCCCTCCACTTT
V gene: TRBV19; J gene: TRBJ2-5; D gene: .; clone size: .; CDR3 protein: CASSPGWAGETQYF; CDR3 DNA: TGTGCCAGTAGTCCAGGGTGGGCGGGAGAGACCCAGTACTTC